A single sample gave rise to the 32 T cell receptor beta chains below, sequenced in a study of beta chain features in type 1 diabetes. The whole isolated RNA underwent reverse transcription, so sequencing captured expressed TCRB transcripts. Generated by immunoSEQ multiplex PCR, the TCRdb table keeps only in-frame clones and is missing some. The sample holds about 220,000 clones, 11% seen once. Input material: central memory CD4+ T cells from blood. The receptors derive from a man between 18 and 29 years old in good health.

V usage is TRBV5-4 and J usage is TRBJ2-5, with 9 positions matching TRBD1. Germline CDR1 reads SGHNT; CDR2 reads YYREEE (reference sequence). This CDR3 is built from 14 residues. V lost 5 bases and J lost 2; bases outside the gene matches: 4. CDR3 DNA: TGTGCCAGCAGGTTAGACAGGGGGCAAGAGACCCAGTACTTC. Protein sequence: CASRLDRGQETQYF.

This clone was found a few times. V usage is TRBV11-2 and J usage is TRBJ1-1; the D gene is possibly TRBD1 (5 bases). The CDR3 loop spans 15 amino acids. V lost 2 bases and J 10 bases, leaving 20 bases between the germline ends. Germline CDR1 reads SGHAT; CDR2 reads FQNNGV. This CDR3 reads CASSLPDRPTMGAFF. The CDR3 region has the DNA TGTGCCAGCAGCTTACCCGACAGACCTACGATGGGAGCTTTCTTT.

This clone was observed a few times. The chain uses TRBV28 and TRBJ2-1; 14 nucleotides match TRBD2. The J segment lost 15 bases and the V segment lost 6 bases, leaving 4 bases of the junction unmatched. Germline V gives CDR1 MDHEN, CDR2 SYDVKM. This CDR3 spans 12 amino acids. The CDR3, as DNA: TGTGCCAGCAGGATGACTAGCGGGAGGGGGTTCTTC. This translates into CASRMTSGRGFF.

This clone was counted a few times. The chain recombines TRBV28 with TRBJ2-3; D is unclear. Germline assignment: CDR1 MDHEN and CDR2 SYDVKM. The V gene lost 5 bases and the J gene lost 3 bases, with 15 bases spanning the gap. This CDR3 has 15 amino acids. CDR3 in amino acids: CASSPTGIMTDTQYF. The DNA for the CDR3 is TGTGCCAGCAGTCCCACCGGCATTATGACAGATACGCAGTATTTT. The variable domain in full, completed from reference TRBV28 and TRBJ2-3, reads DVKVTQSSRYLVKRTGEKVFLECVQDMDHENMFWYRQDPGLGLRLIYFSYDVKMKEKGDIPEGYSVSREKKERFSLILESASTNQTSMYLCASSPTGIMTDTQYFGPGTRLTVL.

This clone was recorded a few times. The rearrangement joins TRBV7-8 to TRBJ2-7; D is possibly TRBD2 (6 bases). V shed 3 bases and J shed 7 bases, with 10 bases lying between them. CDR1 and CDR2 from the germline V gene are SGHVS and FQNEAQ. This CDR3 comprises 12 residues. CDR3 sequence reads: CASSFARGEQYF. The CDR3, as DNA: TGTGCCAGCAGCTTCGCTCGGGGGGAGCAGTACTTC.

The chain couples TRBV6-5 to TRBJ1-5; D not certain. Germline values: CDR1 MNHEY, CDR2 SVGAGI. V lost 2 bases, J lost 11 bases, and 16 bases lay in between. The CDR3 extends over 14 amino acids. The CDR3 DNA reads as TGTGCCAGCAGTTACACATGGGAGGCGGCGTCCCAGCATTTT. This encodes CASSYTWEAASQHF.

This clone turned up a few times. This rearrangement joins TRBV29-1 to TRBJ2-7; 13 bases are a match to TRBD2. V lost 7 bases and J lost 6; bases outside the gene matches: 3. The CDR3 extends over 12 amino acids. Germline V lookup: CDR1 SQVTM, CDR2 ANQGSEA. This CDR3 reads CSGGLAGVEQYF. The CDR3 coding sequence is TGCAGCGGCGGACTAGCGGGAGTCGAGCAGTACTTC.

The chain uses TRBV7-3 and TRBJ2-1; the D gene is possibly TRBD2 (6 bases). Germline V gives CDR1 SGHTA, CDR2 FQGTGA. With 0 bases removed from V and 13 bases from J, the gap between germline ends came to 22 bases. This CDR3 has 16 residues. CDR3 sequence reads: CASSLTSMATGTLQFF. Written as DNA, the CDR3 is TGTGCCAGCAGCTTAACTTCGATGGCTACCGGGACTCTTCAGTTCTTC.

This clone was counted a few times. This chain uses TRBV23-1 with TRBJ2-5; 7 bases agree with TRBD1. TRBV23-1 is an ORF; its function is uncertain. The junction had 4 bases not matched to a gene; V was cut back by 8 bases and J by 1 base. The CDR3 loop spans 13 amino acids. The DNA of the CDR3 is TGCGCCAGCCCCGGACAGGCCCAAGAGACCCAGTACTTC. Protein product: CASPGQAQETQYF.

The chain carries TRBV25-1 and TRBJ2-5; TRBD2 matches at 11 bases. V lost 3 bases to trimming and J lost 1 base; unmatched junction nucleotides: 4. CDR1 and CDR2 from the germline V gene are MGHDK and SYGVNS. The CDR3 has 16 residues. The CDR3 coding sequence is TGTGCCAGCAGTGAGCGCGGGACTAGCGGCCAAGAGACCCAGTACTTC. Residues: CASSERGTSGQETQYF.

This clone was counted at least ten times. The chain uses TRBV28 and TRBJ2-1, with D uncertain. Deletions cut 1 base from V and 5 bases from J, with 0 bases between. The CDR3 length is 11 residues. The V gene's germline CDR1 is MDHEN and CDR2 SYDVKM. CDR3 amino acids: CASSLYNEQFF. DNA for the CDR3: TGTGCCAGCAGTTTATACAATGAGCAGTTCTTC. Looking up the rest from reference TRBV28 and TRBJ2-1 gives the full variable domain: DVKVTQSSRYLVKRTGEKVFLECVQDMDHENMFWYRQDPGLGLRLIYFSYDVKMKEKGDIPEGYSVSREKKERFSLILESASTNQTSMYLCASSLYNEQFFGPGTRLTVL.

This clone was detected a few times. V usage is TRBV9 and J usage is TRBJ2-7, with 12 bases fitting TRBD2. The V segment lost 3 bases and the J segment 11 bases; nucleotides outside the gene matches: 6. Looked up from germline, CDR1 is SGDLS and CDR2 is YYNGEE. This CDR3 region has 13 residues. In DNA, the CDR3 is TGTGCCAGCAGCGAACGACTAGCGGGAGAGGAGTACTTC. Amino acid sequence: CASSERLAGEEYF.

This chain uses TRBV9 with TRBJ2-5; D is possibly TRBD2 (5 bases). V lost 0 bases, J lost 3 bases, and 15 bases lay in between. CDR1 is SGDLS, CDR2 YYNGEE, per germline. The CDR3 runs to 16 residues. The DNA of the CDR3 is TGTGCCAGCAGCGTAGCCCCCTCCGGAGGTAAAGAGACCCAGTACTTC. Translating gives CASSVAPSGGKETQYF. The entire variable domain, with the rest obtained from reference TRBV9 and TRBJ2-5, is as follows: DSGVTQTPKHLITATGQRVTLRCSPRSGDLSVYWYQQSLDQGLQFLIQYYNGEERAKGNILERFSAQQFPDLHSELNLSSLELGDSALYFCASSVAPSGGKETQYFGPGTRLLVL.

This chain uses TRBV9 with TRBJ2-7; no definite D call. V was pared by 0 bases and J by 6 bases, with 13 bases between. The CDR3 is made up of 14 amino acids. Germline V CDR1 and CDR2: SGDLS, YYNGEE. The CDR3 DNA reads as TGTGCCAGCAGCGTAGGACCCCGCGGTTCCGAGCAGTACTTC. The encoded protein is CASSVGPRGSEQYF.

The chain carries TRBV27 and TRBJ1-2, with D hard to call. Trimming cost V 2 bases and J 4 bases, with 8 bases left between them. Looked up from germline, CDR1 is MNHEY and CDR2 is SMNVEV (reference sequence). The CDR3 spans 13 residues. CDR3 nucleotides: TGTGCCAGCAGTTTAGAGCCACTCTATGGCTACACCTTC. This codes for CASSLEPLYGYTF.

The chain is built from TRBV12-5 and TRBJ2-2; D is unresolved. CDR1 is LGHNT and CDR2 is FRNRAP in the germline V gene. The V end was cut by 8 bases, the J end by 4 bases, with 8 bases between. The length of the CDR3 is 12 residues. CDR3 bases: TGTGCTAGTCGCACGTTCACCGGGGAGCTGTTTTTT. Translating it yields CASRTFTGELFF.

This clone was counted many times. The V and J genes are TRBV14 and TRBJ2-1, with unresolved D. CDR1 and CDR2 from the germline V gene are SGHDN and FVKESK. Deletions cut 1 base from V and 4 bases from J, with 8 bases between. The CDR3 is 14 residues long. In DNA, the CDR3 is TGTGCCAGCAGCCAAGTGAGACGGTACAATGAGCAGTTCTTC. It translates to CASSQVRRYNEQFF.

The rearrangement uses TRBV7-8 and TRBJ2-6, with 8 bases aligning to TRBD1. The length of the CDR3 is 18 residues. The germline CDR1 and CDR2 sequences are SGHVS and FQNEAQ. The V gene end was trimmed by 5 bases and the J gene end by 1 base; junction bases not matched to a gene: 10. The CDR3 DNA reads TGTGCCAGCAGCCCAGGGGGCAGGCGACAATCTGGGGCCAACGTCCTGACTTTC. The encoded protein is CASSPGGRRQSGANVLTF.

This clone was picked up a small number of times. The J gene is TRBJ2-2, the V gene TRBV7-2; D is unresolved. This CDR3 comprises 13 residues. Germline CDR1 SGHTA, CDR2 FQGNSA. V was clipped by 5 bases and J by 7 bases, with 11 bases between them. The DNA for the CDR3 is TGTGCCAGCAGCCCATCCCCGGGCGGGGAGCTGTTTTTT. Translating it yields CASSPSPGGELFF.

The rearrangement joins TRBV5-6 to TRBJ2-7; D unresolved. The CDR3 spans 12 residues. V lost 4 bases, J lost 3 bases, and 8 bases lay in between. In germline, CDR1 is SGHDT, CDR2 YYEEEE. CDR3 protein: CASSVTDYEQYF. CDR3 DNA: TGTGCCAGCAGCGTAACAGACTACGAGCAGTACTTC.

This clone has a handful of counts. This sequence may be a read error, since a much larger clone differs from it by one base. The chain combines TRBV9 with TRBJ2-5; the D is unclear. V lost 4 bases, J lost 2 bases, and 3 bases lay in between. The CDR3 is 11 residues long. Germline V gene data show CDR1 as SGDLS and CDR2 as YYNGEE. Here the CDR3 reads CASSPQETQYF. DNA for the CDR3: TGTGCCAGCAGCCCACAAGAGACCCAGTACTTC.

V and J are TRBV18 and TRBJ2-4, with D tentatively TRBD1 (6 bases). Germline V CDR1 and CDR2: KGHSH, LQKENI. V shed 0 bases and J shed 7 bases, with 10 bases lying between them. This CDR3 is built from 14 residues. The CDR3 DNA follows: TGTGCCAGCTCACCACCCGACAGGTCGAACATTCAGTACTTC. Translation gives CASSPPDRSNIQYF.

This clone was counted between two and nine times. This sequence joins TRBV7-9 and TRBJ2-7; 7 bases fit TRBD2. V dropped 5 bases and J dropped 5; count of bases not matched to a gene: 12. This CDR3 spans 15 amino acids. Germline CDR1 and CDR2: SEHNR and FQNEAQ (reference sequence). The chain's CDR3 is CASSLRLTSLDEQYF. The CDR3 nucleotides read TGTGCCAGCAGCCTCAGACTGACTAGCTTGGACGAGCAGTACTTC.

This clone has just a few counts. V is TRBV29-1 and J is TRBJ1-5, with unresolved D. This CDR3 region has 13 residues. Germline loops: CDR1 SQVTM, CDR2 ANQGSEA. CDR3 nucleotide sequence: TGCAGTGTGCGGTCGGGGAATAATCAGCCCCAGCATTTT. Its translation is CSVRSGNNQPQHF.

Only a few counts were recorded for this clone. The rearrangement joins TRBV7-3 to TRBJ1-1; D perhaps matches TRBD1 (6 bases). Germline CDR1 is SGHTA and CDR2 is FQGTGA. V was pared by 5 bases and J by 5 bases, with 15 bases between. This CDR3 contains 14 residues. The CDR3 sequence is CASSPSGVPTEAFF. In nucleotides, the CDR3 is TGTGCCAGCAGCCCGTCAGGGGTCCCAACTGAAGCTTTCTTT.

For the CDR3, the DNA is TGCGCCAGCAGCTTAACGGCTAGCAGAGACAATGAGCAGTTCTTC. Its protein is CASSLTASRDNEQFF. This rearrangement joins TRBV5-1 to TRBJ2-1; tentatively, D is TRBD2 (5 bases). The CDR3 spans 15 residues. Trimming stripped 2 bases from V and 5 bases from J, with 14 bases between. The germline gives CDR1 SGHRS, CDR2 YFSETQ.

This rearrangement joins TRBV29-1 to TRBJ2-1; maybe TRBD2 (5 bases). This CDR3 has 14 residues. V was trimmed by 7 bases and J by 3 bases, leaving 16 bases between them. Looked up from germline, CDR1 is SQVTM and CDR2 is ANQGSEA. The CDR3 DNA reads as TGCAGCGGGAGAGTGGGGAGATTCTACAATGAGCAGTTCTTC. As protein: CSGRVGRFYNEQFF.

This rearrangement joins TRBV6-1 to TRBJ1-2; 9 nucleotides line up with TRBD1. This CDR3 has 15 amino acids. Germline lookup yields CDR1 MNHNS and CDR2 SASEGT. V dropped 2 bases and J dropped 2; count of bases not matched to a gene: 3. The DNA of the CDR3 is TGTGCCAGCAGTGAAACAGGGGGCCGCAACTATGGCTACACCTTC. Protein product: CASSETGGRNYGYTF.

The chain carries TRBV14 and TRBJ2-5; possible D gene TRBD2, 6 bases. The germline CDR1 and CDR2 sequences are SGHDN and FVKESK. Trimming pared 4 bases from V and 0 bases from J, leaving 15 bases between. This CDR3 region has 16 residues. The CDR3: CASSPGERRYQETQYF. Here the CDR3 DNA reads TGTGCCAGCAGCCCGGGGGAACGGCGGTACCAAGAGACCCAGTACTTC.

Worth noting for this clone: This sample includes further DNA sequences coding for the same CDR3. The rearrangement uses TRBV29-1 and TRBJ1-1; D is undetermined. V lost 7 bases and J 5 bases, leaving 8 bases between the germline ends. Germline V lookup: CDR1 SQVTM, CDR2 ANQGSEA. The CDR3 runs 10 residues. CDR3 sequence (DNA): TGCAGCGCCCGAGAAACTGAAGCTTTCTTT. Its protein is CSARETEAFF. Looking up the rest from reference TRBV29-1 and TRBJ1-1 gives the full variable domain: SAVISQKPSRDICQRGTSLTIQCQVDSQVTMMFWYRQQPGQSLTLIATANQGSEATYESGFVIDKFPISRPNLTFSTLTVSNMSPEDSSIYLCSARETEAFFGQGTRLTVV.

This clone was counted between two and nine times. This chain joins TRBV10-3 and TRBJ2-6; 9 bases map to TRBD2. The CDR3 runs 17 residues. The V gene's germline CDR1 is ENHRY and CDR2 SYGVKD. The ends lost 5 bases at V and 0 bases at J; junction bases unmatched: 5. The CDR3 DNA reads as TGTGCCATCAGTATTAGCGGGAGCTCCTCTGGGGCCAACGTCCTGACTTTC. Translated: CAISISGSSSGANVLTF.

The chain joins TRBV5-4 to TRBJ1-1, with D unclear. From germline, CDR1 is SGHNT and CDR2 YYREEE (reference sequence). CDR3 length equals 16 residues. The V gene lost 0 bases and the J gene lost 5 bases, with 17 bases spanning the gap. CDR3: CASSLGLEAARTEAFF. CDR3 in DNA: TGTGCCAGCAGCTTGGGACTTGAGGCAGCGAGGACTGAAGCTTTCTTT.